The clone carrying this T cell receptor beta chain was detected only a few times. As yet, its antigen is unknown. The sample is drawn from a study of cytomegalovirus exposure and HLA in healthy donors. Study findings and constraints: Cytomegalovirus-associated TCR beta chains were listed, numbering 150 to 200.

Germline V lookup: CDR1 SGHVS, CDR2 FNYEAQ. J was trimmed by 4 bases and V by 6 bases; bases with no gene match: 9. The CDR3 runs 15 residues. Amplification used 60 Vbeta primers and 13 Jbeta primers. The table came from immunoSEQ multiplex PCR; TCRdb's copy has only in-frame clones and leaves some out. The sample includes more than 95,000 clones, 9.5% to 13% of them seen just once. This chain connects TRBV7-6 to TRBJ2-1; 7 positions match TRBD2. The sequenced material came from PBMCs. The clonotype originates from a man aged 35-49 years in good health and CMV-seropositive. The CDR3 DNA is TGTGCCAGCAGGTCCCTAGCGGACTCTTACAATGAGCAGTTCTTC. Protein sequence: CASRSLADSYNEQFF.